The present TCR beta chain was sequenced within a study of CD8 T cell repertoires and HIV-1 epitope variants. About the study: Controls included no peptide, Ebola AY9 epitope, and a CMV, EBV, flu pool. Regarding the study as a whole: The TAALDMSHF plasma variant had no responses, unlike KF9 (about five clonotypes) and HW9 (one). Most of the nine antigen-specific clonotypes appeared cross-reactive to autologous or escape variants.

Survey-depth immunoSEQ sequencing covered TCR beta CDR3 regions. Profiled with immunoSEQ multiplex PCR; TCRdb holds only in-frame clones, not every one. Counted here are under 100,000 clones, around 75% occurring once; the ten biggest clones make up 25% to 30%. V dropped 10 bases and J dropped 0 bases, with 12 bases sitting between them. The CDR3 runs 14 residues. Germline-derived CDR1 and CDR2 are WSHSY and SAAADI. Comment on this clone: Its antigen is still unknown.

The V and J genes are TRBV10-2 and TRBJ2-2; D unresolved. Source material: uncultured baseline CD8+ T cells from peripheral blood mononuclear cells (PBMCs). The TCR originated in a male donor with HIV. CDR3 amino acids: CAIKIEPNTGELFF. Here the CDR3 DNA reads TGCGCCATCAAGATCGAACCGAACACCGGGGAGCTGTTTTTT.